These 7 T cell receptor beta chains share one sample of origin, sequenced in a study of blood T cells in healthy people across ages. A second roughly 7 to 11 cycle PCR used barcoded and J-beta primers. Using its own MiXCR run on the 5' RACE reads, TCRdb lists one record per CDR3 protein. Of over 950,000 distinct CDR3 sequences listed, around two fifths were seen once; the top ten hold under 15%. Sequenced material: blood. The source is a man younger than 35 in good health.

The V call is TRBV6-1, the J call TRBJ1-2; possibly TRBD1 for D (6 bases). Between the trimmed V and J ends, which lost 7 bases and 7 bases, there was a span of 31 bases. CDR3 size: 18 residues. Germline CDR1 MNHNS, CDR2 SASEGT. DNA for the CDR3: TGTGCCAGCACAATAAGAGGGGGGAAGTCCTCGGCGTTGGGTGGCTACACCTTC. This codes for CASTIRGGKSSALGGYTF.

This clonotype was seen once. The rearrangement joins TRBV11-2 to TRBJ2-5; D might be TRBD1 or TRBD2, each matching 6 bases. V lost 1 base to trimming and J lost 11 bases, with 14 bases between them. The CDR3 runs to 13 residues. Germline CDR1 reads SGHAT; CDR2 reads FQNNGV. The CDR3 reads CASSLGGASEQYF. The CDR3 nucleotides are TGTGCCAGCAGCTTAGGGGGGGCGTCGGAGCAGTACTTC.

The genes are TRBV12-3 or TRBV12-4 and TRBJ1-6; 8 bases fit TRBD1. With 6 bases clipped from V and 1 base from J, the junction kept 5 bases outside the gene matches. The CDR3 consists of 16 residues. The CDR3 DNA sequence: TGTGCCAGCAGCAGGGGGCTCGGGTCCTATAATTCACCCCTCCACTTT. Encoded protein: CASSRGLGSYNSPLHF.

This clonotype was counted once. Given a much more abundant clone one base away, this may be a read error. This chain links TRBV4-3 with TRBJ2-5, with 8 bases identical to TRBD2. J was trimmed by 1 base and V by 0 bases; bases with no gene match: 7. The CDR3 is 17 amino acids. Germline CDR1 reads LGHNA; CDR2 reads YSLEER. CDR3 sequence (DNA): TGCGCCAGCAGCCAAGATTGGAGCGGGGGTCTCCAAGAGACCCAGTACTTC. Its protein product is CASSQDWSGGLQETQYF.

The CDR3 here is CASSYIAGDSETQYF. As DNA, the CDR3 is TGTGCCAGCAGTTACATAGCAGGAGACTCTGAGACCCAGTACTTC. This chain uses TRBV6-2 or TRBV6-3 with TRBJ2-5; D unresolved. V gave up 2 bases and J gave up 5 bases, with 15 bases separating them. Germline V CDR1 and CDR2: MNHEY, SVGEGT. The CDR3 length is 15 residues.

This clonotype was observed a few times. The chain carries TRBV6-5 and TRBJ1-6; D gene unclear. CDR1 is MNHEY, CDR2 SVGAGI, per germline. The CDR3 length is 15 residues. V shed 7 bases and J shed 5 bases, with 15 bases lying between them. As DNA, the CDR3 is TGTGCCAGCACCATCCGACACCCCAATAATTCACCCCTCCACTTT. Translation gives CASTIRHPNNSPLHF.

The rearrangement uses TRBV9 and TRBJ1-6; D not resolved. The CDR3 runs 12 residues. Between the trimmed V and J ends, which lost 0 bases and 9 bases, there was a span of 4 bases. Germline lookup yields CDR1 SGDLS and CDR2 YYNGEE. The chain's CDR3 is CASSVGSSPLHF. CDR3 coding DNA: TGTGCCAGCAGCGTAGGCAGTTCACCCCTCCACTTT.